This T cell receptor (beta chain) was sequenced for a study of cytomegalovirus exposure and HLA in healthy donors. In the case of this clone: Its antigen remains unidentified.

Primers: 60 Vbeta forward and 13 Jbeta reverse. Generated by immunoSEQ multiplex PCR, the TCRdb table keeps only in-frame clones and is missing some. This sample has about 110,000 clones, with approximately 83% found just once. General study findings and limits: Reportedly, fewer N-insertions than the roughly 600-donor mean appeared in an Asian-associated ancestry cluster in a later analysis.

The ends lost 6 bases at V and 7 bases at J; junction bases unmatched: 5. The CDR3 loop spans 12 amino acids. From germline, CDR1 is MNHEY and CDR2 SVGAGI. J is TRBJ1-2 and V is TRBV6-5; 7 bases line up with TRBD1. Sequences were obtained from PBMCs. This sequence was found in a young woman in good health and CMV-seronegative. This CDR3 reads CASSRQGIGYTF. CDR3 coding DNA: TGTGCCAGCAGCCGACAGGGTATTGGCTACACCTTC.